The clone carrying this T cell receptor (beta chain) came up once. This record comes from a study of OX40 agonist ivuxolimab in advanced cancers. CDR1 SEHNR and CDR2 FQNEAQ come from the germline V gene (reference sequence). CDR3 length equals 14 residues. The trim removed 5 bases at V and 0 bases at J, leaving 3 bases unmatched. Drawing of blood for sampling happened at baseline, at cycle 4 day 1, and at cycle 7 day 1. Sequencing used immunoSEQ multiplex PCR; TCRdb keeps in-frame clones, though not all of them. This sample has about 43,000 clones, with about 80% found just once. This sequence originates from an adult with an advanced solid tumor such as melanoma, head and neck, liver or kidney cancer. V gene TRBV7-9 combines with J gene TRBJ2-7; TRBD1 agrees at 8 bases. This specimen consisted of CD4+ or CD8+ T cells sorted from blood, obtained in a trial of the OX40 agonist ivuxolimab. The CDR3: CASSLGQDSYEQYF. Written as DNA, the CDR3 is TGTGCCAGCAGCCTGGGACAGGACTCCTACGAGCAGTACTTC. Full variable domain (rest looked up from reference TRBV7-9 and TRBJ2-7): DTGVSQNPRHKITKRGQNVTFRCDPISEHNRLYWYRQTLGQGPEFLTYFQNEAQLEKSRLLSDRFSAERPKGSFSTLEIQRTEQGDSAMYLCASSLGQDSYEQYFGPGTRLTVT.